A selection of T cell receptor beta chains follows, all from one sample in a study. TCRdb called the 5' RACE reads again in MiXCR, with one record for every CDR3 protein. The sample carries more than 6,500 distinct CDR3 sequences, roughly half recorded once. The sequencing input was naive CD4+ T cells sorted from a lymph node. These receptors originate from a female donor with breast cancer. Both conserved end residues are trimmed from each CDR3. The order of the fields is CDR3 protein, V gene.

CDR3aa: SARGIRDRVSICNQPQH; v_gene: TRBV20-1
CDR3aa: ASSLVRYQGHDTQY; v_gene: TRBV5-4
CDR3aa: ASSRRGTENEKLF; v_gene: TRBV6-6
CDR3aa: ASSLGSYNAQY; v_gene: TRBV7-3
CDR3aa: ASSLESGAPGYT; v_gene: TRBV5-1
CDR3aa: ASRGEGGETQY; v_gene: TRBV6-6
CDR3aa: ASSLGRDRQEAQY; v_gene: TRBV5-1
CDR3aa: SVEVWTNNEQF; v_gene: TRBV29-1
CDR3aa: ASSFFSVNTGELF; v_gene: TRBV5-1
CDR3aa: SATTGYPNYGYT; v_gene: TRBV20-1
CDR3aa: ASSFTGGKNEQF; v_gene: TRBV5-1
CDR3aa: ASSPRGRNYEQY; v_gene: TRBV18
CDR3aa: ASKQGRNTEAF; v_gene: TRBV5-1
CDR3aa: SAQTGGAYNEQF; v_gene: TRBV20-1
CDR3aa: ASSDRLGTYEQY; v_gene: TRBV5-4
CDR3aa: ASSPSGAYNEQF; v_gene: TRBV10-1
CDR3aa: ASSQGSGLYYGYT; v_gene: TRBV4-2
CDR3aa: ASSLADSSEAF; v_gene: TRBV5-1
CDR3aa: ASSLSRDTNEKLF; v_gene: TRBV5-1
CDR3aa: ASSQGGGELF; v_gene: TRBV4-2
CDR3aa: ASSPGGVSGYT; v_gene: TRBV6-6
CDR3aa: ASSQVGVSGANVLT; v_gene: TRBV4-2
CDR3aa: SAGPVAGSPLH; v_gene: TRBV20-1
CDR3aa: ASSQESTTEGTQY; v_gene: TRBV4-1
CDR3aa: ASSFGVAGVEQY; v_gene: TRBV12-3/TRBV12-4
CDR3aa: ASSFRGAGNYNEQF; v_gene: TRBV5-6